This T cell receptor beta chain is drawn from a study of blood T cell repertoires in COVID-19. About the research overall: COVID-19 samples, acute and convalescent, were from the United States, Italy and Spain.

Germline lookup yields CDR1 SGHTA and CDR2 FQGTGA. The CDR3 totals 14 residues. The V end lost 2 bases, the J end lost 6 bases, and 11 bases lay between the germline ends. Sequencing used immunoSEQ multiplex PCR; TCRdb keeps in-frame clones, though not all of them. The sample records around 300,000 clones, 88% being singletons. Study members were between roughly 18 and 100 years old and lived in about two dozen US regions. Assignment of participants to cohorts was predicated upon participant-reported clinical history. The sample was PBMCs or T cells enriched from blood (not recorded which). V gene TRBV7-3 combines with J gene TRBJ2-1; tentatively, D is TRBD2 (5 bases). The receptor was derived from a woman between 50 and 59 years old who had recovered from COVID-19. The CDR3 loop is CASSLSHGGNEQFF. CDR3 sequence (DNA): TGTGCCAGCAGCTTATCACATGGAGGCAATGAGCAGTTCTTC.